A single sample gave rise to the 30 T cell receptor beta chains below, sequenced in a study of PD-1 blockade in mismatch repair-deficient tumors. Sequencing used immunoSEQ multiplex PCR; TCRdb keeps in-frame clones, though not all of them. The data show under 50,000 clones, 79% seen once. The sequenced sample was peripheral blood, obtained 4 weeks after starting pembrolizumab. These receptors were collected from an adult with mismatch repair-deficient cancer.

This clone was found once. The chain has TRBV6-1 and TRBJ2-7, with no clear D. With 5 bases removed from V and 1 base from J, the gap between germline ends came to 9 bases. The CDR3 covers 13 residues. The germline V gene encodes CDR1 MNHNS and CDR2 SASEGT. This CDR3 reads CASSLIPSYEQYF. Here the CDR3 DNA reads TGTGCCAGCAGTCTAATCCCTTCCTACGAGCAGTACTTC.

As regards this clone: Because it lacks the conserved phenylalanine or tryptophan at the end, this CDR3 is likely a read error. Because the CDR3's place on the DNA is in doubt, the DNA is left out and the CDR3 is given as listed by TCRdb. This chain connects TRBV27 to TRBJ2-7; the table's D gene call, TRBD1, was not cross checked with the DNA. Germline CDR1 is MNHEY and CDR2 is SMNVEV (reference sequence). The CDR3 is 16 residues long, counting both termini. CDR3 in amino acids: CASSASGTSTGTQVSI.

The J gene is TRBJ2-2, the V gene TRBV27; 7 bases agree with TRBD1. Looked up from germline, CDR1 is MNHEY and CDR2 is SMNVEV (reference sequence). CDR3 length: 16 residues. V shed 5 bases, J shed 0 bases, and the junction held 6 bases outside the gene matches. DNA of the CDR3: TGTGCCAGCAGTCTCATAGGGGGCCCGAACACCGGGGAGCTGTTTTTT. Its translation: CASSLIGGPNTGELFF.

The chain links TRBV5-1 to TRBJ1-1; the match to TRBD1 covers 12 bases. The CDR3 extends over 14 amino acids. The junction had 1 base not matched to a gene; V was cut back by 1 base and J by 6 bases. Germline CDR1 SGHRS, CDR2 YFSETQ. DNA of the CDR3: TGCGCCAGCAGCTTGTGGGACAGGGGGCCTGAAGCTTTCTTT. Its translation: CASSLWDRGPEAFF.

As DNA, the CDR3 is TGTGCCAGCAGCTCCGGACTAGCTTACGAGCAGTACTTC. Translated: CASSSGLAYEQYF. The chain employs TRBV11-2 and TRBJ2-7; 8 nucleotides line up with TRBD2. V shed 4 bases, J shed 4 bases, and the junction held 3 bases outside the gene matches. Germline V gene sequence: CDR1 SGHAT, CDR2 FQNNGV. This CDR3 is 13 amino acids long.

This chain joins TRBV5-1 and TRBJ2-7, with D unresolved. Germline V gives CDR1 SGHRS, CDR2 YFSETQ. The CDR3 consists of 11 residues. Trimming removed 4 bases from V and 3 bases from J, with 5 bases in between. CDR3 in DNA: TGCGCCAGCAGCACGGGCTACGAGCAGTACTTC. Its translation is CASSTGYEQYF.

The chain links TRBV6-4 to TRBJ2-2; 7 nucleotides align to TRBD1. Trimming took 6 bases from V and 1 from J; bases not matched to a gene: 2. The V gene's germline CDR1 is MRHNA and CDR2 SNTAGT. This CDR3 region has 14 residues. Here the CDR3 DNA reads TGTGCCAGCAGCAGGGGGATGAACACCGGGGAGCTGTTTTTT. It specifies CASSRGMNTGELFF.

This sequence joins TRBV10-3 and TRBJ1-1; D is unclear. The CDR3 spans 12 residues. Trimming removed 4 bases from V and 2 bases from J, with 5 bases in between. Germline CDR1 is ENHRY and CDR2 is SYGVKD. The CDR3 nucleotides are TGTGCCATCAGTGCCAGAAACACTGAAGCTTTCTTT. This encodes CAISARNTEAFF.

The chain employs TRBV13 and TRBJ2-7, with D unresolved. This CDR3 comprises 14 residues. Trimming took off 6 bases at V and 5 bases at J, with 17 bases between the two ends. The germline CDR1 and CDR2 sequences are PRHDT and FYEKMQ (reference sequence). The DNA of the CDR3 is TGTGCCAGCAGATCATCCGGGTCTCCCAACGAGCAGTACTTC. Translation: CASRSSGSPNEQYF.

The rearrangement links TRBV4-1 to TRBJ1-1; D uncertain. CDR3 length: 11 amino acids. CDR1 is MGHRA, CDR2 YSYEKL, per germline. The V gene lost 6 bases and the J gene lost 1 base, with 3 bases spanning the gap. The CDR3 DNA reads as TGCGCCAGCAGGCGGAACACTGAAGCTTTCTTT. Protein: CASRRNTEAFF.

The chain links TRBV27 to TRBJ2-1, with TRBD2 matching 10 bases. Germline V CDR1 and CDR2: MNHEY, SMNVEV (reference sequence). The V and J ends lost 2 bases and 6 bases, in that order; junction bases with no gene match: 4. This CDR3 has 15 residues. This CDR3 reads CASSLLAGVLNEQFF. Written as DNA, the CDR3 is TGTGCCAGCAGTTTACTAGCGGGAGTCCTCAATGAGCAGTTCTTC.

CDR3 region: CASSVGLNYGYTF. CDR3 sequence (DNA): TGTGCCAGCAGCGTGGGGCTTAACTATGGCTACACCTTC. The chain links TRBV11-3 to TRBJ1-2; D is perhaps TRBD1 (5 bases). Trimming stripped 5 bases from V and 1 base from J, with 8 bases between. CDR1 and CDR2 (germline): SGHNT, YENEEA. CDR3 size: 13 residues.

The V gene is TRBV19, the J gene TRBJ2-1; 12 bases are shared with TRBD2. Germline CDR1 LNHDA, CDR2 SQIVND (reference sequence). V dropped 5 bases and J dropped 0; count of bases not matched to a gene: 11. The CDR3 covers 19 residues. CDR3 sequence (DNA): TGTGCCAGTAGTCACCCTAGCGGGAGGGCAAAGAGCTCCTACAATGAGCAGTTCTTC. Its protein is CASSHPSGRAKSSYNEQFF.

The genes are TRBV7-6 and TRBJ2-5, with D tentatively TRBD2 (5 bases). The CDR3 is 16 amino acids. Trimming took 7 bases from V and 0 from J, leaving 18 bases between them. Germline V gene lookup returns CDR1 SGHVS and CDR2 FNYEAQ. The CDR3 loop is CASNPGVDLYQETQYF. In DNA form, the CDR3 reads TGTGCCAGCAACCCCGGGGTGGACCTTTACCAAGAGACCCAGTACTTC.

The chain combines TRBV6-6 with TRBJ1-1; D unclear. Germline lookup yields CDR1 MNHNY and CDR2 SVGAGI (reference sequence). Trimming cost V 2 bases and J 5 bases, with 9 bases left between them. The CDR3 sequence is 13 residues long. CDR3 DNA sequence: TGTGCCAGCAGTTACAGCATTACAACTGAAGCTTTCTTT. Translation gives CASSYSITTEAFF.

CDR3 in amino acids: CASSYSPHGRGGYTF. In DNA form, the CDR3 reads TGTGCCAGCAGTTACTCCCCCCACGGGCGAGGCGGCTACACCTTC. The rearrangement uses TRBV6-5 and TRBJ1-2; D not resolved. The CDR3 runs 15 residues. Trimming removed 0 bases at V and 8 bases at J, with 16 bases between. Looked up from germline, CDR1 is MNHEY and CDR2 is SVGAGI.

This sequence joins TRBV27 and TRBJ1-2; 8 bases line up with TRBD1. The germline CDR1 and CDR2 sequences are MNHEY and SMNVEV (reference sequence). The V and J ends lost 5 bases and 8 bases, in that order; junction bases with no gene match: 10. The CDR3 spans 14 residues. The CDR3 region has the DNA TGTGCCAGCAGTCCCGGGGCAGGGGGCGGGGGCTACACCTTC. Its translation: CASSPGAGGGGYTF.

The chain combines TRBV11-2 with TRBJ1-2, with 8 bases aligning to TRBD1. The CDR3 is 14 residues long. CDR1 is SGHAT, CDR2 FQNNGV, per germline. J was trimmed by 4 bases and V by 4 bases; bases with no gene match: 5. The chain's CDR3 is CASSSPGTGYGYTF. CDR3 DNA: TGTGCCAGCAGCTCGCCCGGGACAGGCTATGGCTACACCTTC.

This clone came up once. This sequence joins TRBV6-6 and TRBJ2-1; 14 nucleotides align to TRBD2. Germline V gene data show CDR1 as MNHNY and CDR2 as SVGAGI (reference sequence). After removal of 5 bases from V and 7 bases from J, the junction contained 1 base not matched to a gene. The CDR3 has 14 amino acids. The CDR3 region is CASSGTSGSNEQFF. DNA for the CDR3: TGTGCCAGCAGTGGGACTAGCGGGAGTAATGAGCAGTTCTTC.

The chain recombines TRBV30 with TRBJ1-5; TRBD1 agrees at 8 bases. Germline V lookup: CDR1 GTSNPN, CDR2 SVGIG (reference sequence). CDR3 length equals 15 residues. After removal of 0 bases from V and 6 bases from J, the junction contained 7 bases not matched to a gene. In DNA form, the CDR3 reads TGTGCCTGGAGTGTAAGCAGGGGGCTGATTCAGCCCCAGCATTTT. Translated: CAWSVSRGLIQPQHF.

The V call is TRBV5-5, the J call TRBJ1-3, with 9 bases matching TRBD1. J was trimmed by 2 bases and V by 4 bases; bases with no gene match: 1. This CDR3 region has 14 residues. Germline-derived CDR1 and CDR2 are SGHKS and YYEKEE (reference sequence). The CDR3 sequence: CASSRQGAGNTIYF. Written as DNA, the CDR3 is TGTGCCAGCAGCCGACAGGGGGCTGGAAACACCATATATTTT.

The CDR3, as DNA: TGTGCCAGCAGTGAAATGTGGGGGCGGACCGGGGAGCTGTTTTTT. Translated: CASSEMWGRTGELFF. The rearrangement uses TRBV2 and TRBJ2-2; D is perhaps TRBD1 (6 bases). The CDR3 extends over 15 amino acids. The V end lost 2 bases, the J end lost 5 bases, and 12 bases lay between the germline ends. Germline values: CDR1 SNHLY, CDR2 FYNNEI. Filled out from reference TRBV2 and TRBJ2-2, the complete variable domain reads EPEVTQTPSHQVTQMGQEVILRCVPISNHLYFYWYRQILGQKVEFLVSFYNNEISEKSEIFDDQFSVERPDGSNFTLKIRSTKLEDSAMYFCASSEMWGRTGELFFGEGSRLTVL.

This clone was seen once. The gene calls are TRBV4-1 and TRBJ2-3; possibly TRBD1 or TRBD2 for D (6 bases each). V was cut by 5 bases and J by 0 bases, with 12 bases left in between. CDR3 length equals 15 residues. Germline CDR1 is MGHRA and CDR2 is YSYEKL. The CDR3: CASSEEGGSTDTQYF. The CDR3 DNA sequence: TGCGCCAGCAGCGAGGAGGGGGGAAGCACAGATACGCAGTATTTT.

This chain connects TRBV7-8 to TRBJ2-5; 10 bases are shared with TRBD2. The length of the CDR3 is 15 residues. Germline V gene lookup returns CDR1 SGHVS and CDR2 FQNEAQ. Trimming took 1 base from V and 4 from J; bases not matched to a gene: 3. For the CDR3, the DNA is TGTGCCAGCAGCTTAGGGCTAGCGGGAGCAGAGACCCAGTACTTC. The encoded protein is CASSLGLAGAETQYF.

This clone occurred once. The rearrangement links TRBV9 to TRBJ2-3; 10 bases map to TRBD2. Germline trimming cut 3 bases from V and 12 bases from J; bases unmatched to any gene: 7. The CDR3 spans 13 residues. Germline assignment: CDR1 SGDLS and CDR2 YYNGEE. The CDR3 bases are TGTGCCAGCAGCGATCTAGCGGGAGTATCTCAGTATTTT. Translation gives CASSDLAGVSQYF.

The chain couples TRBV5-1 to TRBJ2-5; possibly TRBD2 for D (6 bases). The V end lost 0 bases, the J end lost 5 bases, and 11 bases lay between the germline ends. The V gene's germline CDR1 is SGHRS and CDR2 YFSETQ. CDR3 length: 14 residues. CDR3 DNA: TGCGCCAGCAGCTTGGGTGGCGGGAAGGAGACCCAGTACTTC. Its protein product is CASSLGGGKETQYF.

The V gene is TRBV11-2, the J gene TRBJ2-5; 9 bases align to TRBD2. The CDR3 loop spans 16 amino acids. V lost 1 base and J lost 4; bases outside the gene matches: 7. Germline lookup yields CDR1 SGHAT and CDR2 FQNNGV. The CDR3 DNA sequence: TGTGCCAGCAGCTTAGCGGTAGCGGGAGTAAGAGAGACCCAGTACTTC. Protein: CASSLAVAGVRETQYF.

This CDR3 is CASSATSVETQYF. CDR3 bases: TGTGCCAGCAGTGCGACTAGCGTGGAGACCCAGTACTTC. The V call is TRBV28, the J call TRBJ2-5, with 8 bases lining up with TRBD2. V shed 5 bases, J shed 5 bases, and the junction held 4 bases outside the gene matches. CDR3 size: 13 residues. CDR1 is MDHEN, CDR2 SYDVKM, per germline.

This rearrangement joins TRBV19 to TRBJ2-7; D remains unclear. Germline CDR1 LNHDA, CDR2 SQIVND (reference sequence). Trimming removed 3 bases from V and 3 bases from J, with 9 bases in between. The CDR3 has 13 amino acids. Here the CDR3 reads CASSIGRNYEQYF. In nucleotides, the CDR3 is TGTGCCAGTAGTATTGGCAGAAACTACGAGCAGTACTTC.

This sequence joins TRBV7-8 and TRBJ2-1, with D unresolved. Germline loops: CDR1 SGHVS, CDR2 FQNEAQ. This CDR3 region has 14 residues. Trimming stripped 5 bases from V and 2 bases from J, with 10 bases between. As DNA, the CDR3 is TGTGCCAGCAGCCGCACTGCAGCCTACAATGAGCAGTTCTTC. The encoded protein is CASSRTAAYNEQFF.